The 14 T cell receptor beta chains presented below share a single source sample, sequenced in a study of graft-versus-host responses after intestinal transplantation. Libraries were prepared by immunoSEQ multiplex PCR; TCRdb keeps only in-frame clonotypes and omits some of them. This table has 4,600 or so clones, approximately 30% appearing once. This specimen consisted of alloreactive CD4+ T cells from a mixed lymphocyte reaction culture, obtained before intestinal transplant. The subset was: CFSE-low proliferating T cells sorted from roughly six-day pre-transplant mixed lymphocyte reaction (GvH or HvG direction). All receptors come from a human patient who received an intestinal transplant.

The chain uses TRBV10-2 and TRBJ2-5; D might be TRBD1 (6 bases). CDR1 WSHSY and CDR2 SAAADI come from the germline V gene. The CDR3 sequence is 13 residues long. The V and J ends lost 9 bases and 5 bases respectively, with 16 bases between them. In DNA, the CDR3 is TGCGCCAGTAAGAGGGGGTCGGGGGAGACCCAGTACTTC. Encoded protein: CASKRGSGETQYF.

The chain recombines TRBV11-1 with TRBJ2-7, with unresolved D. The CDR3 covers 12 residues. Deletions cut 1 base from V and 3 bases from J, with 4 bases between. Per the germline V gene, CDR1 is SGHAT and CDR2 is FQDESV (reference sequence). CDR3 DNA sequence: TGTGCCAGCAGCTTAGACTTCTACGAGCAGTACTTC. Its translation: CASSLDFYEQYF.

The genes are TRBV13 and TRBJ2-1, with a tentative D call TRBD2 (6 bases). The germline V and J ends were trimmed by 0 bases and 4 bases, with 10 bases remaining between them. The germline V gene has CDR1 PRHDT and CDR2 FYEKMQ (reference sequence). This CDR3 has 15 amino acids. CDR3 DNA: TGTGCCAGCAGCTTAGGCGGGACTGATTACAATGAGCAGTTCTTC. This encodes CASSLGGTDYNEQFF.

The rearrangement joins TRBV5-5 to TRBJ2-7; D not resolved. Germline V gene sequence: CDR1 SGHKS, CDR2 YYEKEE (reference sequence). V was pared by 0 bases and J by 2 bases, with 9 bases between. CDR3 length: 14 amino acids. The CDR3 sequence: CASSLAPVTYEQYF. In nucleotides, the CDR3 is TGTGCCAGCAGCTTGGCCCCCGTTACCTACGAGCAGTACTTC.

In its sample, this clone is medium-sized. The genes are TRBV11-2 and TRBJ1-2, with 8 bases identical to TRBD1. Germline values: CDR1 SGHAT, CDR2 FQNNGV. The junction had 7 bases not matched to a gene; V was cut back by 2 bases and J by 5 bases. The CDR3 extends over 15 amino acids. The CDR3 spells CASSLQGALPYGYTF. The CDR3 DNA is TGTGCCAGCAGCTTACAGGGGGCGCTTCCGTATGGCTACACCTTC.

This clone counts as medium-sized. V usage is TRBV7-3 and J usage is TRBJ2-3, with a possible D match to TRBD2 (6 bases). This CDR3 is built from 14 residues. Germline CDR1 and CDR2: SGHTA and FQGTGA. V was cut by 5 bases and J by 0 bases, with 9 bases left in between. The CDR3 here is CASSRRGSTDTQYF. CDR3 DNA sequence: TGTGCCAGCAGCCGACGGGGGAGCACAGATACGCAGTATTTT.

The sample holds a few counts of this clone. The chain has TRBV30 and TRBJ2-3; perhaps TRBD2 as D (6 bases). Looked up from germline, CDR1 is GTSNPN and CDR2 is SVGIG (reference sequence). The ends were cut back, 5 bases at V and 8 bases at J, with 14 bases in the middle. This CDR3 has 12 amino acids. In nucleotides, the CDR3 is TGTGCCTGGGAGGAGGGAATAACTACGCAGTATTTT. This translates into CAWEEGITTQYF.

There are a few counts of this clone. The V call is TRBV7-2, the J call TRBJ1-3; D not certain. The CDR3 covers 14 residues. Trimming left V 5 bases short and J 4 bases short, with 12 bases between. Germline loops: CDR1 SGHTA, CDR2 FQGNSA. CDR3: CASSNGEPGNTIYF. The CDR3, as DNA: TGTGCCAGCAGCAACGGGGAGCCAGGAAACACCATATATTTT. Full variable domain (outside the CDR3, taken from reference TRBV7-2 and TRBJ1-3): GAGVSQSPSNKVTEKGKDVELRCDPISGHTALYWYRQSLGQGLEFLIYFQGNSAPDKSGLPSDRFSAERTGGSVSTLTIQRTQQEDSAVYLCASSNGEPGNTIYFGEGSWLTVV.

The J gene is TRBJ2-5, the V gene TRBV5-4; 9 nucleotides line up with TRBD1. The germline V gene has CDR1 SGHNT and CDR2 YYREEE (reference sequence). The CDR3 runs 16 residues. Losses at the gene ends were 4 bases for V and 2 bases for J; bases not matched to a gene: 9. Here the CDR3 DNA reads TGTGCCAGCAGCCCGGACAGGGGAGGGGGGCAAGAGACCCAGTACTTC. Translated, it gives CASSPDRGGGQETQYF.

The J gene is TRBJ2-3, the V gene TRBV2, with D perhaps TRBD1 (5 bases). CDR1 SNHLY and CDR2 FYNNEI come from the germline V gene. Trimming shortened V by 6 bases and J by 0 bases, and 13 bases separated the two germline ends. The CDR3 runs 15 residues. The CDR3 reads CASRSQGFSTDTQYF. CDR3 in DNA: TGTGCCAGCAGATCCCAGGGTTTTAGCACAGATACGCAGTATTTT.

The genes are TRBV9 and TRBJ1-2, with D maybe TRBD1 (5 bases). V dropped 4 bases and J dropped 0 bases, with 13 bases sitting between them. This CDR3 contains 15 residues. In germline, CDR1 is SGDLS, CDR2 YYNGEE. The CDR3 nucleotides are TGTGCCAGCAGCAGGGGAGGGAGTCCTAACTATGGCTACACCTTC. This sequence encodes CASSRGGSPNYGYTF.

On this clone itself: Since a far larger clone is one base different, this is likely a read error. The same CDR3 can be traced to other DNA sequences in this sample. The chain links TRBV14 to TRBJ2-7, with TRBD2 identical over 13 bases. The CDR3 covers 15 residues. Germline V gives CDR1 SGHDN, CDR2 FVKESK. CDR3 nucleotide sequence: TGCGCCAGCAGCCAAGAGAGGACTAGCGGGAGCGAGCAGTACTTC. This codes for CASSQERTSGSEQYF.

The chain joins TRBV25-1 to TRBJ2-6; D unresolved. The CDR3 is 15 residues long. The germline gives CDR1 MGHDK, CDR2 SYGVNS. V lost 3 bases and J lost 0, with 6 bases in between. The CDR3 bases are TGTGCCAGCAGTGATGTCTACTCTGGGGCCAACGTCCTGACTTTC. Amino acid sequence: CASSDVYSGANVLTF.

The chain couples TRBV6-7 to TRBJ2-5; tentative D call: TRBD1 (6 bases). TRBV6-7 is designated an ORF whose function remains uncertain. The CDR3 has 14 amino acids. With 0 bases removed from V and 3 bases from J, the gap between germline ends came to 8 bases. CDR3 coding DNA: TGTGCCAGCAGTTACTCATCAGGGGAAGAGACCCAGTACTTC. This gives the protein CASSYSSGEETQYF.